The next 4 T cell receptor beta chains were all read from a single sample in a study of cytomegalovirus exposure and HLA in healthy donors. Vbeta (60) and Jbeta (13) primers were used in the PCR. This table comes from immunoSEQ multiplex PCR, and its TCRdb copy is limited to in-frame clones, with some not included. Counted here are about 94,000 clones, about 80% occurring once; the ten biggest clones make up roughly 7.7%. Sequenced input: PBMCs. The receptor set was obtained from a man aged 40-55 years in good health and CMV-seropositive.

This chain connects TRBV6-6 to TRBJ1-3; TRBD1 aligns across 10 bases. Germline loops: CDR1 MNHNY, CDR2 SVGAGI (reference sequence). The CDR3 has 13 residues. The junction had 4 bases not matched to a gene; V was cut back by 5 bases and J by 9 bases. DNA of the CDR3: TGTGCCAGCAGTCTCGGACAGGGGGGCACCATATATTTT. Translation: CASSLGQGGTIYF.

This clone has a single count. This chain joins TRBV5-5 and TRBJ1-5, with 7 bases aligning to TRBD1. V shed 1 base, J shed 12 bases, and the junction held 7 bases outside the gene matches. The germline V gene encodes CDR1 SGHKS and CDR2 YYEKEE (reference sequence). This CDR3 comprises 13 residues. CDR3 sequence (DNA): TGTGCCAGCAGCTTGTCCTCGGGACAGTTCCAGCATTTT. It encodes CASSLSSGQFQHF.

The CDR3 sequence is CASAGGLAESSSYNEQFF. In nucleotides, the CDR3 is TGTGCCAGTGCCGGGGGACTAGCGGAGTCGAGCTCCTACAATGAGCAGTTCTTC. The chain carries TRBV13 and TRBJ2-1; the match to TRBD2 covers 11 bases. Germline CDR1 and CDR2: PRHDT and FYEKMQ (reference sequence). V gave up 9 bases and J gave up 0 bases; unmatched junction bases: 13. The CDR3 sequence is 18 residues long.

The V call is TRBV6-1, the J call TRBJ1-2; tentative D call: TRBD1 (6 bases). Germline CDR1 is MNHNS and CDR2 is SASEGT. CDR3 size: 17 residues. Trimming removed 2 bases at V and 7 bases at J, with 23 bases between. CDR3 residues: CASSESISPPGGLGYTF. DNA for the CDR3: TGTGCCAGCAGTGAATCTATCTCCCCCCCGGGGGGGCTTGGCTACACCTTC.